Listed below are T cell receptor beta chains from one sample, sequenced in a study of blood T cell repertoires in COVID-19. The repertoire was sequenced with immunoSEQ multiplex PCR; TCRdb's copy has only in-frame clones and lacks some. The table has 450,000 or so clones, 90% seen once; the top ten hold about 0.6%. Sample: PBMCs or T cells enriched from blood (not recorded which). Every receptor here comes from a young man who had recovered from COVID-19. Both conserved end residues are part of each CDR3. The order of the fields is clone size, D gene, V gene, J gene, CDR3 protein, CDR3 DNA. The D gene is left open where the match is weak. Some rows mark clone size as missing; the rest say once, few, many or name a class of expanded clone.

>.|TRBD2|TRBV7-6|TRBJ2-1
CASSLAWASGRYNEQFF
TGTGCCAGCAGCTTAGCGTGGGCTAGCGGGAGGTACAATGAGCAGTTCTTC
>.|TRBD2|TRBV5-4|TRBJ2-1
CAIGTSGNNEQFF
TGTGCCATCGGGACTAGCGGTAACAATGAGCAGTTCTTC
>.|TRBD1|TRBV11-2|TRBJ1-6
CASSPFPGRGRTSNSPLHF
TGTGCCAGCAGCCCCTTCCCAGGCAGGGGGCGAACAAGTAATTCACCCCTCCACTTT
>few|.|TRBV10-3|TRBJ1-2
CATEGGVYGYTF
TGTGCCACCGAGGGGGGGGTCTATGGCTACACCTTC
>.|TRBD2|TRBV3-1/TRBV3-2|TRBJ2-7
CASSQGTSGRAYEQYF
TGTGCCAGCAGCCAAGGGACTAGCGGGAGGGCCTACGAGCAGTACTTC
>once|.|TRBV30|TRBJ1-3
CAWKQGGNTIYF
TGTGCCTGGAAACAGGGTGGAAACACCATATATTTT
>.|TRBD1|TRBV5-8|TRBJ1-5
CASSYTGGRGNQPQHF
TGTGCCAGCAGCTATACAGGGGGAAGGGGCAATCAGCCCCAGCATTTT
>.|.|TRBV12-5|TRBJ2-3
CASGLGVAANPTSTDTQYF
TGTGCTAGTGGTTTGGGGGTAGCAGCTAATCCCACTAGCACAGATACGCAGTATTTT
>.|TRBD2|TRBV5-1|TRBJ2-2
CASSLQWWSSGANTGELFF
TGCGCCAGCAGCTTGCAATGGTGGTCTAGCGGCGCGAACACCGGGGAGCTGTTTTTT
>once|TRBD1|TRBV12-3/TRBV12-4|TRBJ1-1
CASRKQGYTEAFF
TGTGCCAGCAGGAAACAGGGGTACACTGAAGCTTTCTTT
>.|.|TRBV2|TRBJ2-5
CASSALETQYF
TGTGCCAGCAGTGCATTGGAGACCCAGTACTTC
>.|TRBD2|TRBV7-8|TRBJ2-2
CASSSPLAGGSTGELFF
TGTGCCAGCAGCTCACCTCTAGCGGGGGGGAGCACCGGGGAGCTGTTTTTT
>.|.|TRBV9|TRBJ2-2
CASSPDRGTGELFF
TGTGCCAGCAGTCCCGATAGGGGAACCGGGGAGCTGTTTTTT
>.|.|TRBV4-1|TRBJ2-7
CASSLGLLDYEQYF
TGCGCCAGCAGCCTGGGACTGCTGGACTACGAGCAGTACTTC
>.|.|TRBV10-3|TRBJ2-1
CAISEGGEDEQFF
TGTGCCATCAGTGAAGGAGGGGAGGATGAGCAGTTCTTC
>once|TRBD1|TRBV9|TRBJ2-7
CASSVARQGEPYEQYF
TGTGCCAGCAGCGTGGCCCGACAGGGGGAGCCCTACGAGCAGTACTTC
>once|.|TRBV28|TRBJ1-2
CASSSPGGYTF
TGTGCCAGCAGTTCCCCAGGGGGCTACACCTTC
>.|TRBD1|TRBV6-5|TRBJ1-2
CASRPGQGGYGYTF
TGTGCCAGCAGGCCGGGACAGGGGGGATATGGCTACACCTTC
>.|TRBD2|TRBV7-2|TRBJ2-5
CATTSGSVKTQYF
TGTGCCACGACGAGCGGGAGCGTAAAGACCCAGTACTTC
>few|TRBD1|TRBV6-5|TRBJ1-1
CASTRTGVTEAFF
TGTGCCAGCACCCGGACAGGAGTCACTGAAGCTTTCTTT
>once|TRBD1|TRBV18|TRBJ1-1
CASSPILQQGAGTEAFF
TGTGCCAGCTCACCAATACTACAACAGGGGGCTGGTACTGAAGCTTTCTTT
>once|TRBD1|TRBV7-9|TRBJ1-4
CASSSDRAEKLFF
TGTGCCAGCAGCTCGGACAGGGCTGAAAAACTGTTTTTT
>.|TRBD1|TRBV25-1|TRBJ2-7
CASSELGDRGYEQYF
TGTGCCAGCAGTGAATTGGGGGACAGGGGTTACGAGCAGTACTTC
>.|TRBD1|TRBV7-2|TRBJ1-6
CASSARQGSNSPLHF
TGTGCCAGCAGCGCCCGACAGGGAAGTAATTCACCCCTCCACTTT
>.|TRBD2|TRBV6-1|TRBJ2-7
CASSEGVAGGQSYEQYF
TGTGCCAGCAGTGAGGGGGTAGCGGGAGGCCAATCCTACGAGCAGTACTTC
>once|TRBD2|TRBV15|TRBJ2-1
CATSPRLAAWGNEQFF
TGTGCCACCAGCCCCCGACTAGCGGCGTGGGGCAATGAGCAGTTCTTC
>.|TRBD1|TRBV2|TRBJ2-7
CASTAGTGGYEQYF
TGTGCCAGCACCGCCGGGACAGGGGGCTACGAGCAGTACTTC
>.|.|TRBV11-3|TRBJ2-3
CASSLDRGEGTDTQYF
TGTGCCAGCAGCTTAGATCGAGGCGAGGGCACAGATACGCAGTATTTT
>.|TRBD1|TRBV30|TRBJ1-2
CAWSAQGASGYTF
TGTGCCTGGAGTGCACAGGGGGCAAGTGGCTACACCTTC
>.|TRBD1|TRBV4-2|TRBJ2-1
CASSQNRGPYNEQFF
TGTGCCAGCAGCCAGAACAGGGGACCCTACAATGAGCAGTTCTTC
>.|.|TRBV25-1|TRBJ1-2
CASRGQGYYGYTF
TGTGCCAGCAGGGGGCAGGGTTACTATGGCTACACCTTC
>.|.|TRBV5-1|TRBJ2-5
CASSLFGQSQETQYF
TGCGCCAGCAGCTTGTTCGGACAGAGCCAAGAGACCCAGTACTTC
>.|.|TRBV11-2|TRBJ2-5
CASSPQLVPGETQYF
TGTGCCAGCAGCCCCCAGCTGGTCCCAGGAGAGACCCAGTACTTC
>once|TRBD2|TRBV28|TRBJ2-7
CASSFPGGYEQYF
TGTGCCAGCAGTTTTCCGGGGGGCTACGAGCAGTACTTC
>.|TRBD1|TRBV29-1|TRBJ1-3
CSVETGAVGNTIYF
TGCAGCGTTGAAACAGGGGCGGTTGGAAACACCATATATTTT
>.|TRBD2|TRBV6-5|TRBJ2-7
CASRLSSGTSYEQYF
TGTGCCAGCAGGCTTTCTAGCGGGACCTCCTACGAGCAGTACTTC
>.|.|TRBV28|TRBJ2-3
CASSYSSPADTQYF
TGTGCCAGCAGTTACAGTTCGCCCGCAGATACGCAGTATTTT
>.|TRBD1|TRBV2|TRBJ1-2
CAAQGAEYGYTF
TGTGCCGCACAGGGGGCAGAGTATGGCTACACCTTC
>.|.|TRBV20-1|TRBJ2-1
CSAELVPEQFF
TGCAGTGCTGAGCTAGTTCCTGAGCAGTTCTTC
>.|.|TRBV5-5|TRBJ1-2
CASSSEGSSYTF
TGTGCCAGCAGCTCGGAGGGGAGTAGCTACACCTTC
>.|.|TRBV12-3/TRBV12-4|TRBJ1-2
CASSLALWGYTF
TGTGCCAGCAGTTTAGCGCTATGGGGCTACACCTTC
>.|TRBD1|TRBV10-3|TRBJ2-5
CAISDRGETQYF
TGTGCCATCAGTGACAGGGGGGAGACCCAGTACTTC
>.|.|TRBV6-5|TRBJ1-5
CASSQSADRQPQHF
TGTGCCAGCAGTCAAAGCGCAGACCGCCAGCCCCAGCATTTT
>.|.|TRBV10-1|TRBJ2-3
CASSGGQLGTDTQYF
TGCGCCAGCAGTGGAGGACAGCTAGGGACAGATACGCAGTATTTT
>.|.|TRBV23-1|TRBJ1-4
CASPLTTGEKLFF
TGCGCCAGCCCCCTCACGACCGGGGAAAAACTGTTTTTT
>few|TRBD2|TRBV4-1|TRBJ2-7
CASSNPSGSVREQYF
TGCGCCAGCAGCAACCCTAGCGGGTCGGTGCGGGAGCAGTACTTC
>.|.|TRBV24-1|TRBJ2-7
CATSDATYTGSYEQYF
TGTGCCACCAGTGACGCAACCTACACGGGGTCCTACGAGCAGTACTTC